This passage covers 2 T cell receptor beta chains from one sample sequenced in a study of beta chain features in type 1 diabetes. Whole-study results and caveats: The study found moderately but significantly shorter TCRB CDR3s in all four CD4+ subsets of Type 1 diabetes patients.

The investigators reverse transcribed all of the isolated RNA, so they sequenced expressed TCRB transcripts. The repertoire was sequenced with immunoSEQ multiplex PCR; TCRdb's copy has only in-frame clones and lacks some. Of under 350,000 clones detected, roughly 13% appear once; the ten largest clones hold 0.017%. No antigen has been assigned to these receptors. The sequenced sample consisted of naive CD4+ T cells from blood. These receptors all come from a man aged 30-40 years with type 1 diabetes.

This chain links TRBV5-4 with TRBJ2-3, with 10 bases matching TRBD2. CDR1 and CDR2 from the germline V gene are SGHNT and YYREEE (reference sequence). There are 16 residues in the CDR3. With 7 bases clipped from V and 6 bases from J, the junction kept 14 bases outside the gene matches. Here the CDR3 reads CASGVMTSGSRDTQYF. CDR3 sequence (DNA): TGTGCCAGCGGCGTCATGACTAGCGGGTCGCGGGATACGCAGTATTTT.

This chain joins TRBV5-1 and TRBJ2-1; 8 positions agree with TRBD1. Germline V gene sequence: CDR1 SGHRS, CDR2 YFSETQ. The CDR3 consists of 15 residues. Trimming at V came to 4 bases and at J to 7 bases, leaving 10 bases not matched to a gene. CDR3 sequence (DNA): TGCGCCAGCAGCCCCGGACAGGGTAGATTGAATGAGCAGTTCTTC. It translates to CASSPGQGRLNEQFF.